The 15 T cell receptor beta chains below come from one sample, sequenced in a study of graft-versus-host responses after intestinal transplantation (dated by TCRdb to the early 2020s). Their antigens remain unidentified. Libraries were prepared through the immunoSEQ multiplex PCR assay. TCRdb holds this immuneACCESS table with in-frame rearrangements only. Some clones are missing; in checked studies, unresolved V genes explain under half, and the rest has no known cause. A total of 84,000 or so clones appear in this sample, approximately 80% of them only once. 0.83% of the sample is taken by the ten largest. This specimen's time point label, per the study, means: cells obtained before transplantation from donor or recipient. The sample here was unstimulated CD4+ T cells sorted from spleen or lymph node cells, taken before intestinal transplant. Receptors were obtained from a human donor who received an intestinal transplant.

V usage is TRBV18 and J usage is TRBJ2-1, with D tentatively TRBD1 (6 bases). V lost 5 bases and J 1 base, leaving 18 bases between the germline ends. Looked up from germline, CDR1 is KGHSH and CDR2 is LQKENI. This CDR3 region has 17 residues. CDR3: CASSVSLLGTSYNEQFF. The CDR3 DNA reads TGTGCCAGCTCAGTATCGCTCTTAGGGACATCCTACAATGAGCAGTTCTTC.

The V call is TRBV5-1, the J call TRBJ2-5, with TRBD2 matching 8 bases. J gave up 5 bases and V 4 bases, and 10 bases lay outside the gene matches. The CDR3 extends over 15 amino acids. The germline CDR1 and CDR2 sequences are SGHRS and YFSETQ. This CDR3 is CASSRLGGRHETQYF. CDR3 coding DNA: TGCGCCAGCAGCCGCCTCGGCGGGAGGCACGAGACCCAGTACTTC.

The chain combines TRBV28 with TRBJ2-2, with 8 bases lining up with TRBD2. The CDR3 is 16 amino acids. J lost 0 bases, V lost 6 bases, and 6 bases had no gene match. Germline CDR1 is MDHEN and CDR2 is SYDVKM. CDR3 loop: CASSQSGGSNTGELFF. CDR3 bases: TGTGCCAGCAGCCAATCGGGGGGGTCGAACACCGGGGAGCTGTTTTTT.

This chain links TRBV4-1 with TRBJ2-7; 8 bases align to TRBD2. CDR3 length: 15 amino acids. CDR1 is MGHRA and CDR2 is YSYEKL in the germline V gene. Losses at the gene ends were 2 bases for V and 3 bases for J; bases not matched to a gene: 6. CDR3 loop: CASSQTSGGGYEQYF. CDR3 sequence (DNA): TGCGCCAGCAGCCAAACCTCCGGGGGGGGCTACGAGCAGTACTTC.

This clone was observed a single time. The DNA of the CDR3 is TGTGCCAGCAGTTCCCTCCGGGACAGGGTTTTGACCAGCAATCAGCCCCAGCATTTT. Its protein product is CASSSLRDRVLTSNQPQHF. This chain connects TRBV28 to TRBJ1-5; 9 bases fit TRBD1. The germline CDR1 and CDR2 sequences are MDHEN and SYDVKM. With 4 bases clipped from V and 1 base from J, the junction kept 14 bases outside the gene matches. CDR3 size: 19 residues.

CDR3 residues: CASSQDGSTDTQYF. DNA for the CDR3: TGTGCCAGCAGCCAAGATGGCAGCACAGATACGCAGTATTTT. The rearrangement links TRBV4-2 to TRBJ2-3; D ambiguous. The CDR3 has 14 amino acids. Germline V gives CDR1 LGHNA, CDR2 YNFKEQ. The germline V and J ends were trimmed by 0 bases and 0 bases, with 4 bases remaining between them.

V usage is TRBV10-3 and J usage is TRBJ2-2, with D perhaps matching TRBD2 (5 bases). V lost 4 bases to trimming and J lost 2 bases, with 8 bases between them. CDR1 ENHRY and CDR2 SYGVKD come from the germline V gene. The CDR3 loop spans 14 amino acids. CDR3 region: CAISGTSNTGELFF. The CDR3 region has the DNA TGTGCCATCAGTGGGACTTCAAACACCGGGGAGCTGTTTTTT.

The chain is built from TRBV20-1 and TRBJ1-6; D gene ambiguous. The length of the CDR3 is 11 residues. Trimming cost V 6 bases and J 9 bases, with 9 bases left between them. Germline values: CDR1 DFQATT, CDR2 SNEGSKA (reference sequence). Here the CDR3 reads CSAASGSPLHF. The CDR3 bases are TGCAGTGCGGCTAGCGGTTCACCCCTCCACTTT.

This clone was picked up one time. This sequence joins TRBV18 and TRBJ1-2, with a weak D call TRBD1 (6 bases). CDR3 length equals 14 residues. Germline V CDR1 and CDR2: KGHSH, LQKENI. Trimming shortened V by 6 bases and J by 0 bases, and 11 bases separated the two germline ends. CDR3 in DNA: TGTGCCAGCTCTCGGGACACGTCTAACTATGGCTACACCTTC. Encoded protein: CASSRDTSNYGYTF.

Worth noting for this clone: This specimen includes other DNA sequences encoding the same CDR3. The chain recombines TRBV5-1 with TRBJ2-5; 9 nucleotides align to TRBD1. V shed 4 bases and J 5 bases; nucleotides not matched to a gene: 6. CDR3 length equals 14 residues. The germline V gene encodes CDR1 SGHRS and CDR2 YFSETQ. This CDR3 is CASSLGQGGETQYF. As DNA, the CDR3 is TGCGCCAGCAGCCTGGGACAGGGTGGGGAGACCCAGTACTTC.

The chain links TRBV28 to TRBJ1-2, with 8 bases identical to TRBD1. Germline CDR1 and CDR2: MDHEN and SYDVKM. The V segment lost 7 bases and the J segment 4 bases; nucleotides outside the gene matches: 8. The CDR3 contains 14 residues. CDR3 sequence (DNA): TGTGCCAGCACTCGGACAGGGTGGGCCTATGGCTACACCTTC. It encodes CASTRTGWAYGYTF.

This chain joins TRBV2 and TRBJ1-4; tentative D call: TRBD1 (5 bases). The CDR3 extends over 13 amino acids. Germline loops: CDR1 SNHLY, CDR2 FYNNEI. The ends were cut back, 6 bases at V and 7 bases at J, with 12 bases in the middle. The DNA for the CDR3 is TGTGCCAGCAGGCAATCGGGGGGTGAAAAACTGTTTTTT. As protein: CASRQSGGEKLFF. The variable domain in full, completed from reference TRBV2 and TRBJ1-4, reads EPEVTQTPSHQVTQMGQEVILRCVPISNHLYFYWYRQILGQKVEFLVSFYNNEISEKSEIFDDQFSVERPDGSNFTLKIRSTKLEDSAMYFCASRQSGGEKLFFGSGTQLSVL.

This chain uses TRBV5-5 with TRBJ2-3; 8 positions agree with TRBD2. The length of the CDR3 is 15 residues. V was clipped by 7 bases and J by 1 base; unmatched bases: 8. In germline, CDR1 is SGHKS, CDR2 YYEKEE (reference sequence). CDR3 nucleotides: TGTGCCAGCGCGCGGGGGGCTAGCGGCACAGATACGCAGTATTTT. Its protein is CASARGASGTDTQYF.

The chain combines TRBV9 with TRBJ2-5; maybe TRBD2 (6 bases). The CDR3 spans 13 residues. Trimming removed 6 bases from V and 0 bases from J, with 9 bases in between. Germline loops: CDR1 SGDLS, CDR2 YYNGEE. This CDR3 is CASTGGYQETQYF. The CDR3 coding sequence is TGTGCCAGCACCGGAGGGTACCAAGAGACCCAGTACTTC.

This clone was seen more than once but under ten times. J is TRBJ2-1 and V is TRBV4-2; 16 bases are a match to TRBD2. V lost 3 bases and J lost 0; bases outside the gene matches: 11. CDR1 and CDR2 from the germline V gene are LGHNA and YNFKEQ. The CDR3 length is 21 residues. CDR3 sequence reads: CASSQAARGLAGGSSYNEQFF. CDR3 sequence (DNA): TGTGCCAGCAGCCAGGCGGCGCGGGGACTAGCGGGGGGGAGCTCCTACAATGAGCAGTTCTTC.